Presented here are 8 T cell receptor beta chains from one specimen sequenced in a study of cytomegalovirus exposure and HLA in healthy donors. Primers included in the PCR were 60 Vbeta and 13 Jbeta primers. The table came from immunoSEQ multiplex PCR; TCRdb's copy has only in-frame clones and leaves some out. The sample has under 150,000 clones, around 68% seen once. Source material: PBMCs. Source of these receptors: a woman in her forties in good health and CMV-seropositive.

Only a few counts were recorded for this clone. This chain links TRBV27 with TRBJ2-3; no definite D call. Germline lookup yields CDR1 MNHEY and CDR2 SMNVEV (reference sequence). V was trimmed by 3 bases and J by 7 bases, leaving 11 bases between them. CDR3 size: 13 residues. The CDR3 is CASSFAVSYTQYF. The DNA of the CDR3 is TGTGCCAGCAGTTTCGCGGTCAGCTATACGCAGTATTTT.

The chain couples TRBV19 to TRBJ1-5; no clear D gene. V was clipped by 4 bases and J by 7 bases, with 11 bases between them. Germline lookup yields CDR1 LNHDA and CDR2 SQIVND (reference sequence). The CDR3 totals 13 residues. The CDR3 coding sequence is TGTGCCAGTAGTAGGGCTGGGGAGCAGCCCCAGCATTTT. Translation: CASSRAGEQPQHF.

This clone turned up a few times. V is TRBV2 and J is TRBJ1-2, with 7 bases fitting TRBD1. V shed 8 bases, J shed 6 bases, and the junction held 3 bases outside the gene matches. This CDR3 comprises 11 residues. The germline CDR1 and CDR2 sequences are SNHLY and FYNNEI. CDR3 region: CASRQGDGYTF. CDR3 coding DNA: TGTGCCAGCCGACAGGGAGATGGCTACACCTTC.

V is TRBV19 and J is TRBJ1-1; unclear D gene. The germline CDR1 and CDR2 sequences are LNHDA and SQIVND (reference sequence). The V end was cut by 1 base, the J end by 6 bases, with 12 bases between. The length of the CDR3 is 14 residues. For the CDR3, the DNA is TGTGCCAGTAGTATAGGACTTAACCTGGCTGAAGCTTTCTTT. It encodes CASSIGLNLAEAFF. Using reference TRBV19 and TRBJ1-1 for the parts outside the CDR3, the full variable domain is DGGITQSPKYLFRKEGQNVTLSCEQNLNHDAMYWYRQDPGQGLRLIYYSQIVNDFQKGDIAEGYSVSREKKESFPLTVTSAQKNPTAFYLCASSIGLNLAEAFFGQGTRLTVV.

The chain links TRBV27 to TRBJ1-2, with 8 bases that match TRBD1. Per the germline V gene, CDR1 is MNHEY and CDR2 is SMNVEV (reference sequence). The CDR3 is 16 amino acids. V shed 5 bases and J 1 base; nucleotides not matched to a gene: 9. CDR3 region: CASSTIRDRLNYGYTF. CDR3 in DNA: TGTGCCAGCAGTACCATTCGGGACAGGCTTAACTATGGCTACACCTTC.

The chain employs TRBV29-1 and TRBJ1-2, with D possibly TRBD1 on 6 matching bases. The V gene's germline CDR1 is SQVTM and CDR2 ANQGSEA. The germline V and J ends were trimmed by 7 bases and 2 bases, with 11 bases remaining between them. CDR3 size: 12 residues. The CDR3 is CSGATGNYGYTF. The CDR3 DNA is TGCAGCGGTGCGACAGGCAACTATGGCTACACCTTC.

A single count supports this clone. CDR3 loop: CASSEAVSNQPQHF. The CDR3 region has the DNA TGTGCCAGCAGTGAGGCGGTAAGCAATCAGCCCCAGCATTTT. J is TRBJ1-5 and V is TRBV6-1; no definite D call. The V end lost 3 bases, the J end lost 1 base, and 7 bases lay between the germline ends. There are 14 residues in the CDR3. The germline V gene has CDR1 MNHNS and CDR2 SASEGT.

The chain recombines TRBV29-1 with TRBJ2-1; TRBD1 is a possible D gene (6 bases). Germline V gene lookup returns CDR1 SQVTM and CDR2 ANQGSEA. The CDR3 sequence is 13 residues long. CDR3 residues: CTIQGISYNEQFF. The CDR3 DNA reads as TGCACCATACAGGGAATCTCCTACAATGAGCAGTTCTTC.